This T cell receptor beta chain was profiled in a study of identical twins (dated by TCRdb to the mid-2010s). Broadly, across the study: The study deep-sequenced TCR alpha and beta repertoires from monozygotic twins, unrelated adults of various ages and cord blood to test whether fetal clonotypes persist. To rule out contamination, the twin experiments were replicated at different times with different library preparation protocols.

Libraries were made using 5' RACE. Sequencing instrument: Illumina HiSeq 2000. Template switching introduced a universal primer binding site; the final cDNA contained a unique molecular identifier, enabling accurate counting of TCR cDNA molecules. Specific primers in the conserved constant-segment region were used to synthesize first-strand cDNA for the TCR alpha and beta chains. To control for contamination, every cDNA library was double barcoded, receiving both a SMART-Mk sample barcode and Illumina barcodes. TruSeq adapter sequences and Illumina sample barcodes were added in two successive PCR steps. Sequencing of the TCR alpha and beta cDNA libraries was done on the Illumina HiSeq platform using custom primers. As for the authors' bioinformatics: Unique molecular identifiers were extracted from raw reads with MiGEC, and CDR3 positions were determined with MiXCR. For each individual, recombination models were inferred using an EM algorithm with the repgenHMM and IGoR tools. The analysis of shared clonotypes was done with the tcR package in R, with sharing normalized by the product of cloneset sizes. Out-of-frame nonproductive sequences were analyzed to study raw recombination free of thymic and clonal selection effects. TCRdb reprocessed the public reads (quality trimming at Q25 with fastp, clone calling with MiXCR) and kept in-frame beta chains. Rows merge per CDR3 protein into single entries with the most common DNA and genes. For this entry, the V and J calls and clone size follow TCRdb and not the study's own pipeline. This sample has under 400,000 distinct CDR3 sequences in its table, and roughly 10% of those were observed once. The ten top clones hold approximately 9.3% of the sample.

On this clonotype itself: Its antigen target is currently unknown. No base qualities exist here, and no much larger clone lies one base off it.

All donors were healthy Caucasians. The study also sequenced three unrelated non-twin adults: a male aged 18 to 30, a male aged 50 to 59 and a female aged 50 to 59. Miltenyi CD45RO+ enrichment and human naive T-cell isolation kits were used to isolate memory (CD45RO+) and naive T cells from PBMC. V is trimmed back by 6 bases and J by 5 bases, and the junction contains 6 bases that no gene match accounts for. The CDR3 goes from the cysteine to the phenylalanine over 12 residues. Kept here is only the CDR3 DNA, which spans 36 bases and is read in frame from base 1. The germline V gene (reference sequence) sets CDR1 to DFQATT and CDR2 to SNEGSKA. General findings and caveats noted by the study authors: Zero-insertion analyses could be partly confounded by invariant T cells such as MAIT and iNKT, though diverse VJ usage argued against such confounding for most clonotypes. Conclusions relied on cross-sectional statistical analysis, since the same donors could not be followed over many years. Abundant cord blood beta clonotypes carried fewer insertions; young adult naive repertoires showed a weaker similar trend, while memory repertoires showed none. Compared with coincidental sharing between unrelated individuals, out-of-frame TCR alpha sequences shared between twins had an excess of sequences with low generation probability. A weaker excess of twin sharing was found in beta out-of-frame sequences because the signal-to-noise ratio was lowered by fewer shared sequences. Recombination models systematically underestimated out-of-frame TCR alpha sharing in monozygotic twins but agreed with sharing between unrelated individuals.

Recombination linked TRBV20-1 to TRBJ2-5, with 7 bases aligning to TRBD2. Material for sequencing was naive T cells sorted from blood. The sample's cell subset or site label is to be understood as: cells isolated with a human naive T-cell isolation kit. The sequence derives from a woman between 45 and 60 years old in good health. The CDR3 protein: CSARGNSETQYF. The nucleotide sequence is TGCAGTGCGCGGGGGAACTCGGAGACCCAGTACTTC.